Shown below are 25 T cell receptor beta chains from a single sample sequenced in a study of OX40 agonist ivuxolimab in advanced cancers. Measured with immunoSEQ multiplex PCR; TCRdb has only the in-frame clones, and not every one. Of 75,000 to 95,000 clones listed, around 90% are singletons. The source was CD4+ or CD8+ T cells sorted from blood, collected in a trial of the OX40 agonist ivuxolimab. The receptor set was obtained from an adult with an advanced solid tumor such as melanoma, head and neck, liver or kidney cancer.

This sequence joins TRBV27 and TRBJ2-1; 8 bases align to TRBD2. There are 14 residues in the CDR3. CDR1 and CDR2 from the germline V gene are MNHEY and SMNVEV (reference sequence). After removal of 4 bases from V and 8 bases from J, the junction contained 7 bases not matched to a gene. DNA for the CDR3: TGTGCCAGCAGTTCATTAGCGGGATACGATGAGCAGTTCTTC. Amino acid sequence: CASSSLAGYDEQFF.

This clone was seen once. The chain recombines TRBV7-9 with TRBJ2-6; possibly TRBD1 for D (5 bases). Between the trimmed V and J ends, which lost 1 base and 6 bases, there was a span of 10 bases. This CDR3 is built from 15 residues. CDR1 is SEHNR, CDR2 FQNEAQ, per germline (reference sequence). The CDR3 DNA follows: TGTGCCAGCAGCTTAGGGGGCCCGAAGGCCAACGTCCTGACTTTC. Its protein is CASSLGGPKANVLTF.

V is TRBV2 and J is TRBJ2-7; 7 bases align to TRBD1. The CDR3 extends over 14 amino acids. Germline V CDR1 and CDR2: SNHLY, FYNNEI. V shed 7 bases, J shed 7 bases, and the junction held 13 bases outside the gene matches. The CDR3 loop is CASTSVTGSGEQYF. The CDR3 region has the DNA TGTGCCAGCACCTCGGTGACAGGGTCAGGGGAGCAGTACTTC.

In DNA, the CDR3 is TGTGCCAGCTCACTCACCCTCCGGGACAGTAATGAGCAGTTCTTC. Translated: CASSLTLRDSNEQFF. The gene calls are TRBV18 and TRBJ2-1, with 7 bases aligning to TRBD1. Germline V gene lookup returns CDR1 KGHSH and CDR2 LQKENI. The trim removed 4 bases at V and 7 bases at J, leaving 10 bases unmatched. This CDR3 is built from 15 residues.

The V call is TRBV10-3, the J call TRBJ2-7, with 10 bases matching TRBD2. This CDR3 spans 17 amino acids. V dropped 2 bases and J dropped 7; count of bases not matched to a gene: 14. Germline V gene data show CDR1 as ENHRY and CDR2 as SYGVKD. The CDR3 DNA reads TGTGCCATCAGTGAGACCTCTACTTGGCTAGCGGGAGTTGAGCAGTACTTC. This gives the protein CAISETSTWLAGVEQYF.

The rearrangement joins TRBV28 to TRBJ1-2, with D possibly matching TRBD1 (5 bases). This CDR3 has 13 amino acids. V shed 8 bases and J shed 0 bases, with 10 bases lying between them. CDR1 is MDHEN, CDR2 SYDVKM, per germline. Here the CDR3 reads CASQGRPNYGYTF. As DNA, the CDR3 is TGTGCCAGCCAGGGTCGACCTAACTATGGCTACACCTTC.

The chain employs TRBV5-5 and TRBJ2-7, with D tentatively TRBD2 (5 bases). The CDR3 runs 12 residues. Looked up from germline, CDR1 is SGHKS and CDR2 is YYEKEE (reference sequence). Trimming shortened V by 2 bases and J by 3 bases, and 6 bases separated the two germline ends. CDR3: CASSFGDYEQYF. CDR3 DNA: TGTGCCAGCAGCTTCGGGGACTACGAGCAGTACTTC.

The rearrangement uses TRBV6-6 and TRBJ1-2; D uncertain. CDR1 is MNHNY and CDR2 is SVGAGI in the germline V gene (reference sequence). The CDR3 covers 12 residues. V gave up 6 bases and J gave up 4 bases, with 9 bases separating them. The CDR3 sequence: CASSRSGYGYTF. The CDR3 bases are TGTGCCAGCAGCCGAAGTGGCTATGGCTACACCTTC.

The chain couples TRBV7-9 to TRBJ1-1, with 7 bases aligning to TRBD1. The junction had 4 bases not matched to a gene; V was cut back by 5 bases and J by 10 bases. Germline lookup yields CDR1 SEHNR and CDR2 FQNEAQ (reference sequence). This CDR3 is 11 amino acids long. For the CDR3, the DNA is TGTGCCAGCAGCCTAGGGGGCTCAGCTTTCTTT. Translating gives CASSLGGSAFF.

This rearrangement joins TRBV6-6 to TRBJ2-5; 8 bases align to TRBD2. The germline gives CDR1 MNHNY, CDR2 SVGAGI (reference sequence). The CDR3 runs to 15 residues. The junction had 11 bases not matched to a gene; V was cut back by 7 bases and J by 4 bases. The CDR3 sequence is CASKLSGGRVETQYF. The CDR3, as DNA: TGTGCCAGCAAGCTCTCGGGGGGGCGGGTAGAGACCCAGTACTTC.

This clone was observed a handful of times. The V gene is TRBV19, the J gene TRBJ2-1; the D gene is possibly TRBD2 (9 bases). The V gene lost 7 bases and the J gene lost 8 bases, with 21 bases spanning the gap. CDR1 is LNHDA, CDR2 SQIVND, per germline (reference sequence). This CDR3 has 15 residues. DNA of the CDR3: TGTGCCAGTATTAAGCGGGGGGCAGGGGGCGATGAGCAGTTCTTC. Its protein product is CASIKRGAGGDEQFF.

The chain recombines TRBV28 with TRBJ2-1; D may be TRBD2 (6 bases). Trimming cost V 8 bases and J 9 bases, with 20 bases left between them. The CDR3 is 14 amino acids. Germline-derived CDR1 and CDR2 are MDHEN and SYDVKM. In DNA form, the CDR3 reads TGTGCCAGCGTGTCCGGGTCCGGGGGTGCTGAGCAGTTCTTC. This sequence encodes CASVSGSGGAEQFF.

This clone has only one observation. V is TRBV19 and J is TRBJ1-1; 11 nucleotides agree with TRBD1. The germline gives CDR1 LNHDA, CDR2 SQIVND (reference sequence). Trimming at V came to 11 bases and at J to 11 bases, leaving 16 bases not matched to a gene. This CDR3 spans 14 amino acids. This CDR3 is CASGQGVYGFRAFF. The CDR3 coding sequence is TGTGCCTCGGGACAGGGGGTTTACGGTTTCAGGGCTTTCTTT.

The V gene is TRBV19, the J gene TRBJ2-1; D is unresolved. The CDR3 runs 12 residues. V gave up 5 bases and J gave up 7 bases, with 9 bases separating them. The germline CDR1 and CDR2 sequences are LNHDA and SQIVND (reference sequence). CDR3 loop: CASSFTWNEQFF. CDR3 nucleotide sequence: TGTGCCAGTAGTTTCACCTGGAATGAGCAGTTCTTC.

The chain employs TRBV27 and TRBJ1-1; 8 bases agree with TRBD1. The CDR3 is 15 residues long. The germline gives CDR1 MNHEY, CDR2 SMNVEV (reference sequence). The trim removed 7 bases at V and 7 bases at J, leaving 14 bases unmatched. CDR3: CASKIDFEDRGEAFF. CDR3 nucleotide sequence: TGTGCCAGCAAAATTGATTTCGAAGACAGGGGTGAAGCTTTCTTT.

J is TRBJ2-3 and V is TRBV5-4; D may match TRBD1 or TRBD2 (5 bases each). CDR1 is SGHNT, CDR2 YYREEE, per germline (reference sequence). The CDR3 consists of 14 residues. V dropped 5 bases and J dropped 7 bases, with 17 bases sitting between them. The CDR3, as DNA: TGTGCCAGCAGGACGGGACCTAAAATGAATACGCAGTATTTT. Its translation: CASRTGPKMNTQYF.

The chain is built from TRBV5-4 and TRBJ1-4; perhaps TRBD1 as D (6 bases). Germline V gives CDR1 SGHNT, CDR2 YYREEE (reference sequence). Between the trimmed V and J ends, which lost 3 bases and 8 bases, there was a span of 14 bases. The length of the CDR3 is 14 residues. CDR3 DNA sequence: TGTGCCAGCAGCTCCCCAGGGGCGGGGGAAAAACTGTTTTTT. Amino acid sequence: CASSSPGAGEKLFF. The variable domain in full, with the rest retrieved from reference TRBV5-4 and TRBJ1-4, is ETGVTQSPTHLIKTRGQQVTLRCSSQSGHNTVSWYQQALGQGPQFIFQYYREEENGRGNFPPRFSGLQFPNYSSELNVNALELDDSALYLCASSSPGAGEKLFFGSGTQLSVL.

The rearrangement joins TRBV28 to TRBJ2-7, with a tentative D call TRBD1 (6 bases). The V end lost 3 bases, the J end lost 4 bases, and 10 bases lay between the germline ends. The length of the CDR3 is 13 residues. Germline lookup yields CDR1 MDHEN and CDR2 SYDVKM. DNA for the CDR3: TGTGCCAGCAGTTTTGGGGGCGGGTACGAGCAGTACTTC. As protein: CASSFGGGYEQYF.

This clone was counted only a few times. The chain joins TRBV9 to TRBJ1-1, with D unresolved. Looked up from germline, CDR1 is SGDLS and CDR2 is YYNGEE. The V end lost 0 bases, the J end lost 3 bases, and 6 bases lay between the germline ends. CDR3 length: 13 amino acids. The CDR3 DNA is TGTGCCAGCAGCGTAGCGGTGGACACTGAAGCTTTCTTT. This encodes CASSVAVDTEAFF.

Only a few counts were recorded for this clone. The rearrangement uses TRBV4-2 and TRBJ1-3; a weak D match, TRBD1 (6 bases). Germline V lookup: CDR1 LGHNA, CDR2 YNFKEQ. The CDR3 totals 14 residues. V was cut by 5 bases and J by 2 bases, with 10 bases left in between. The CDR3 here is CASSINRAGNTIYF. Written as DNA, the CDR3 is TGTGCCAGCAGCATCAACAGGGCTGGAAACACCATATATTTT.

The rearrangement links TRBV11-2 to TRBJ2-2; 11 positions agree with TRBD2. V shed 4 bases and J 5 bases; nucleotides not matched to a gene: 6. This CDR3 contains 16 residues. Germline CDR1 and CDR2: SGHAT and FQNNGV. The CDR3 region has the DNA TGTGCCAGCAGCTCCTTCCGACTAGCGGGGACCGGGGAGCTGTTTTTT. Translating gives CASSSFRLAGTGELFF.

This sequence joins TRBV11-3 and TRBJ2-5, with unresolved D. The CDR3 extends over 14 amino acids. The germline V gene has CDR1 SGHNT and CDR2 YENEEA. Trimming removed 1 base at V and 5 bases at J, with 11 bases between. CDR3 amino acids: CASSLGEVRETQYF. The CDR3 DNA is TGTGCCAGCAGCTTAGGAGAGGTAAGGGAGACCCAGTACTTC.

This chain joins TRBV28 and TRBJ2-4; unclear D gene. CDR3 length: 15 amino acids. Germline-derived CDR1 and CDR2 are MDHEN and SYDVKM. V was cut by 5 bases and J by 3 bases, with 14 bases left in between. The CDR3 here is CASSRASTGKNIQYF. CDR3 bases: TGTGCCAGCAGTCGGGCCTCGACGGGCAAAAACATTCAGTACTTC.

The V and J genes are TRBV5-1 and TRBJ2-3; 10 nucleotides align to TRBD1. This CDR3 has 15 amino acids. Germline V gives CDR1 SGHRS, CDR2 YFSETQ. V shed 4 bases and J 12 bases; nucleotides not matched to a gene: 14. The CDR3: CASSVAGTGDLLQYF. DNA of the CDR3: TGCGCCAGCAGCGTAGCCGGGACAGGGGACCTCCTACAGTATTTT.

This clone was counted a single time. V gene TRBV18 combines with J gene TRBJ2-3, with no clear D. Germline lookup yields CDR1 KGHSH and CDR2 LQKENI. The CDR3 is made up of 14 amino acids. V lost 3 bases to trimming and J lost 2 bases, with 9 bases between them. DNA of the CDR3: TGTGCCAGCTCACCTAGGGCATCCACAGATACGCAGTATTTT. It specifies CASSPRASTDTQYF.